Following are 24 T cell receptor beta chains from one sample sequenced in a study of OX40 agonist ivuxolimab in advanced cancers. Libraries were prepared through the immunoSEQ multiplex PCR assay. In its TCRdb copy, this immuneACCESS table keeps in-frame sequences only and misses some clones. Where compared with another copy, unresolved V genes explain less than half of these, and the others have no known cause. Recorded for this sample are tens of thousands of clones; 80% to 90% of them occurred a single time. Approximately 10% of the sample goes to the ten largest clones. The sequenced sample was CD4+ or CD8+ T cells sorted from blood, obtained in a trial of the OX40 agonist ivuxolimab. The receptors were sampled from an adult with an advanced solid tumor such as melanoma, head and neck, liver or kidney cancer.

The CDR3 DNA is TGTGCCAGCAGTTTCGTAGGGGGCCGTTTTACGGACGAGCAGTACTTC. Amino acids: CASSFVGGRFTDEQYF. V is TRBV27 and J is TRBJ2-7; TRBD1 matches 7 bases. CDR1 and CDR2 from the germline V gene are MNHEY and SMNVEV (reference sequence). The length of the CDR3 is 16 residues. The V gene end was trimmed by 3 bases and the J gene end by 5 bases; junction bases not matched to a gene: 13.

The chain employs TRBV5-6 and TRBJ2-1, with a tentative D call TRBD2 (6 bases). Germline CDR1 SGHDT, CDR2 YYEEEE. The CDR3 spans 14 residues. V lost 3 bases and J lost 4, with 11 bases in between. CDR3 sequence: CASSWGTSYNEQFF. CDR3 sequence (DNA): TGTGCCAGCAGCTGGGGGACTTCGTACAATGAGCAGTTCTTC.

J is TRBJ2-7 and V is TRBV19; TRBD1 might be the D (5 bases). Trimming removed 5 bases at V and 5 bases at J, with 16 bases between. This CDR3 region has 14 residues. In germline, CDR1 is LNHDA, CDR2 SQIVND (reference sequence). This CDR3 is CASSASSGFHEQYF. The CDR3 DNA follows: TGTGCCAGTAGTGCCTCTTCAGGGTTCCACGAGCAGTACTTC.

This clone has only a few counts. The chain joins TRBV6-1 to TRBJ2-2; D is perhaps TRBD1 (5 bases). The CDR3 length is 11 residues. Trimming took off 6 bases at V and 8 bases at J, with 7 bases between the two ends. Looked up from germline, CDR1 is MNHNS and CDR2 is SASEGT. The CDR3 is CASSQGGELFF. DNA of the CDR3: TGTGCCAGCAGCCAGGGTGGGGAGCTGTTTTTT.

The J gene is TRBJ1-1, the V gene TRBV11-3; tentatively, D is TRBD1 (6 bases). The CDR3 extends over 13 amino acids. The V and J ends lost 2 bases and 5 bases respectively, with 9 bases between them. Per the germline V gene, CDR1 is SGHNT and CDR2 is YENEEA. CDR3 sequence reads: CASSLMGATEAFF. DNA for the CDR3: TGTGCCAGCAGCTTAATGGGGGCTACTGAAGCTTTCTTT.

This clone has just one count. V gene TRBV27 combines with J gene TRBJ1-1, with a weak D call TRBD1 (6 bases). Per germline, CDR1 MNHEY and CDR2 SMNVEV (reference sequence). The CDR3 consists of 13 residues. V gave up 3 bases and J gave up 5 bases, with 10 bases separating them. This CDR3 is CASSFQGRTEAFF. CDR3 nucleotide sequence: TGTGCCAGCAGTTTTCAGGGGAGGACTGAAGCTTTCTTT.

The V call is TRBV11-3, the J call TRBJ2-2; TRBD1 aligns across 9 bases. Germline trimming cut 6 bases from V and 7 bases from J; bases unmatched to any gene: 3. Germline lookup yields CDR1 SGHNT and CDR2 YENEEA. The CDR3 runs 13 residues. CDR3 region: CASRQGAIGELFF. CDR3 bases: TGTGCCAGCAGACAGGGGGCAATCGGGGAGCTGTTTTTT.

This clone was counted once. The chain joins TRBV9 to TRBJ2-1, with TRBD2 identical over 10 bases. The CDR3 length is 16 residues. V lost 0 bases, J lost 8 bases, and 8 bases stayed unmatched. Germline-derived CDR1 and CDR2 are SGDLS and YYNGEE. CDR3 coding DNA: TGTGCCAGCAGCGTAGAGGCTAGCGGGAGTTTCCATGAGCAGTTCTTC. Encoded protein: CASSVEASGSFHEQFF.

This chain links TRBV11-2 with TRBJ1-1; no reliable D call. Deletions cut 2 bases from V and 4 bases from J, with 8 bases between. Per the germline V gene, CDR1 is SGHAT and CDR2 is FQNNGV. CDR3 length: 13 amino acids. The CDR3 spells CASSLWSGTEAFF. The CDR3 nucleotides read TGTGCCAGCAGCTTATGGAGCGGCACTGAAGCTTTCTTT.

The rearrangement links TRBV27 to TRBJ2-7; no clear D gene. V gave up 6 bases and J gave up 0 bases, with 9 bases separating them. The CDR3 spans 13 residues. CDR1 and CDR2 (germline): MNHEY, SMNVEV (reference sequence). CDR3 coding DNA: TGTGCCAGCAGCCCGGGCAGCTCCTACGAGCAGTACTTC. This codes for CASSPGSSYEQYF.

This clone has a handful of counts. The chain employs TRBV4-2 and TRBJ2-7; TRBD1 agrees at 9 bases. CDR3 length: 15 residues. Germline V lookup: CDR1 LGHNA, CDR2 YNFKEQ. The V and J ends lost 6 bases and 0 bases, in that order; junction bases with no gene match: 6. The CDR3, as DNA: TGTGCCAGCAGTCAGGGACAGGGAAGCTCCTACGAGCAGTACTTC. It codes for CASSQGQGSSYEQYF.

V and J are TRBV28 and TRBJ2-7; possible D gene TRBD2, 5 bases. CDR1 MDHEN and CDR2 SYDVKM come from the germline V gene. The ends were cut back, 2 bases at V and 1 base at J, with 12 bases in the middle. This CDR3 comprises 15 residues. The CDR3 DNA follows: TGTGCCAGCAGTTTACGCCGGGATATTTCCTACGAGCAGTACTTC. Its translation is CASSLRRDISYEQYF.

This clone has only one observation. This chain connects TRBV9 to TRBJ2-1, with TRBD2 matching 12 bases. J lost 8 bases, V lost 4 bases, and 4 bases had no gene match. This CDR3 comprises 14 residues. Per the germline V gene, CDR1 is SGDLS and CDR2 is YYNGEE. Here the CDR3 reads CASSPSGRAHEQFF. CDR3 DNA: TGTGCCAGCAGCCCTAGCGGGAGGGCCCATGAGCAGTTCTTC.

This chain connects TRBV7-6 to TRBJ2-3, with D unclear. The V gene's germline CDR1 is SGHVS and CDR2 FNYEAQ. The germline V and J ends were trimmed by 3 bases and 5 bases, with 6 bases remaining between them. The CDR3 is 12 amino acids. The CDR3 coding sequence is TGTGCCAGCAGCTTGGTTGAAGATACGCAGTATTTT. Residues: CASSLVEDTQYF.

The rearrangement links TRBV30 to TRBJ2-7; D gene unclear. The CDR3 sequence is 11 residues long. CDR1 and CDR2 (germline): GTSNPN, SVGIG (reference sequence). V lost 3 bases to trimming and J lost 7 bases, with 10 bases between them. The DNA for the CDR3 is TGTGCCTGGAGCCAGACCCTAGAGCAGTACTTC. Protein sequence: CAWSQTLEQYF.

This sequence joins TRBV27 and TRBJ1-2; maybe TRBD1 (6 bases). This CDR3 region has 12 residues. The V and J ends lost 3 bases and 8 bases respectively, with 10 bases between them. CDR1 and CDR2 (germline): MNHEY, SMNVEV (reference sequence). CDR3 protein: CASSFAGEGYTF. The CDR3 DNA is TGTGCCAGCAGTTTTGCAGGGGAAGGCTACACCTTC.

The rearrangement joins TRBV6-6 to TRBJ2-5; D is unresolved. The V gene lost 2 bases and the J gene lost 5 bases, with 9 bases spanning the gap. The V gene's germline CDR1 is MNHNY and CDR2 SVGAGI (reference sequence). This CDR3 region has 13 residues. CDR3 protein: CASSYPFGETQYF. Here the CDR3 DNA reads TGTGCCAGCAGTTACCCCTTTGGGGAGACCCAGTACTTC.

The chain has TRBV19 and TRBJ1-5; tentative D call: TRBD1 (5 bases). CDR3 length: 15 amino acids. Germline loops: CDR1 LNHDA, CDR2 SQIVND (reference sequence). Trimming stripped 0 bases from V and 6 bases from J, with 12 bases between. CDR3 residues: CASSIDLAGLQPQHF. CDR3 bases: TGTGCCAGTAGTATAGATCTGGCAGGGCTTCAGCCCCAGCATTTT.

This clone was detected only once. The CDR3 nucleotides read TGTGCCAGCAGTACGACAGATTCCTACAATGAGCAGTTCTTC. It specifies CASSTTDSYNEQFF. The chain employs TRBV27 and TRBJ2-1; D may be TRBD1 (5 bases). This CDR3 has 14 amino acids. V was trimmed by 5 bases and J by 1 base, leaving 9 bases between them. Germline-derived CDR1 and CDR2 are MNHEY and SMNVEV (reference sequence).

The rearrangement joins TRBV30 to TRBJ1-6, with no clear D. The CDR3 length is 13 residues. Trimming removed 1 base at V and 4 bases at J, with 5 bases between. Germline V gives CDR1 GTSNPN, CDR2 SVGIG (reference sequence). CDR3: CAWSEEYNSPLHF. The DNA for the CDR3 is TGTGCCTGGAGTGAGGAGTATAATTCACCCCTCCACTTT.

The chain recombines TRBV13 with TRBJ1-2, with TRBD1 matching over 8 bases. The CDR3 length is 15 residues. Germline-derived CDR1 and CDR2 are PRHDT and FYEKMQ (reference sequence). V lost 3 bases, J lost 2 bases, and 5 bases stayed unmatched. CDR3 loop: CASSFGQGANYGYTF. For the CDR3, the DNA is TGTGCCAGCAGCTTTGGGCAGGGGGCGAACTATGGCTACACCTTC.

The chain couples TRBV19 to TRBJ1-5; D is undetermined. The length of the CDR3 is 14 residues. The V and J ends lost 8 bases and 3 bases respectively, with 14 bases between them. Germline CDR1 and CDR2: LNHDA and SQIVND (reference sequence). The CDR3 DNA reads as TGTGCCAGTCTATACGGACCACACAATCAGCCCCAGCATTTT. Translation: CASLYGPHNQPQHF. The full variable domain, rest sourced from reference TRBV19 and TRBJ1-5, is DGGITQSPKYLFRKEGQNVTLSCEQNLNHDAMYWYRQDPGQGLRLIYYSQIVNDFQKGDIAEGYSVSREKKESFPLTVTSAQKNPTAFYLCASLYGPHNQPQHFGDGTRLSIL.

The chain couples TRBV27 to TRBJ2-1; TRBD2 is a possible D gene (6 bases). CDR3 length: 12 amino acids. The V gene's germline CDR1 is MNHEY and CDR2 SMNVEV (reference sequence). Trimming stripped 4 bases from V and 10 bases from J, with 11 bases between. CDR3 sequence reads: CASSSGLLEQFF. CDR3 in DNA: TGTGCCAGCAGTTCGGGACTCCTAGAGCAGTTCTTC.

V gene TRBV13 combines with J gene TRBJ2-5; 8 bases align to TRBD2. The CDR3 extends over 17 amino acids. With V trimmed by 5 bases and J by 4 bases, 15 bases remained unmatched. Germline V lookup: CDR1 PRHDT, CDR2 FYEKMQ (reference sequence). This CDR3 reads CASSRGGWGDGPETQYF. The CDR3, as DNA: TGTGCCAGCAGCCGCGGGGGGTGGGGAGACGGGCCAGAGACCCAGTACTTC.